This T cell receptor (beta chain) was found in a study of shared clonotypes between healthy human individuals. V shed 0 bases and J shed 1 base, with 10 bases lying between them. The CDR3 length is 15 residues. The germline V gene encodes CDR1 SGHRS and CDR2 YFSETQ. Naive CD8 cells were CD45RO-negative, positively selected for CCR7, excluding terminally differentiated effector memory CD45RA+ cells. Profiling relied on immunoSEQ multiplex PCR, and the TCRdb table lists in-frame clones only, not all of them. The sample contains about 590,000 clones, nearly 97% of which appear only once. Sequencing was done on a sample of naive CD8+ T cells sorted from blood. This sequence was found in a woman aged 25 to 39 in good health. This chain joins TRBV5-1 and TRBJ1-1; no definite D call. CDR3 nucleotide sequence: TGCGCCAGCAGCTTGGTCCCCGACCGGAACACTGAAGCTTTCTTT. Amino acids: CASSLVPDRNTEAFF.